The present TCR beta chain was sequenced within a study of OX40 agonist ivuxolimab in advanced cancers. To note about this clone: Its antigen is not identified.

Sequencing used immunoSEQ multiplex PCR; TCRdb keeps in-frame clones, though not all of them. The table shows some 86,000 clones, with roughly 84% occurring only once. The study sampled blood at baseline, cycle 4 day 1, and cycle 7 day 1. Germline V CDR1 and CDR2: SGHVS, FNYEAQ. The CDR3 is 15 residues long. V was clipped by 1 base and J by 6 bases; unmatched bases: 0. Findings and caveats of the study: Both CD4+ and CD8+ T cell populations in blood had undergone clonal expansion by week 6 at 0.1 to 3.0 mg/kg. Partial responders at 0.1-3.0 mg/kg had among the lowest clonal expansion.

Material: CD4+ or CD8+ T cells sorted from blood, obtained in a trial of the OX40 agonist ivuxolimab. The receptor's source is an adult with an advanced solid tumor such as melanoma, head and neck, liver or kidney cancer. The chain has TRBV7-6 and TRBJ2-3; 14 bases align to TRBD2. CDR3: CASSLGTSGGDTQYF. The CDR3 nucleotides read TGTGCCAGCAGCTTAGGGACTAGCGGGGGGGATACGCAGTATTTT.